This TCR beta chain was observed in a study of blood T cell repertoires in COVID-19. Overall study: Sources were T cells, B-cell-depleted T cells, or PBMCs; the material itself was cDNA or gDNA.

The germline gives CDR1 SGHTA, CDR2 FQGNSA. Trimming removed 0 bases at V and 10 bases at J, with 7 bases between. The CDR3 sequence is 13 residues long. Some clones are missing from TCRdb's copy, which holds only in-frame ones; the method was immunoSEQ multiplex PCR. Of 100,000 to 150,000 clones in the sample, around 85% were seen once. Input material: peripheral blood. The chain links TRBV7-2 to TRBJ1-6; perhaps TRBD1 as D (5 bases). The clonotype originates from a woman aged 80 or older with acute or convalescent COVID-19. This CDR3 is CASSLAGGSPLHF. The CDR3 DNA reads as TGTGCCAGCAGCTTAGCCGGGGGGTCACCCCTCCACTTT.